The rows below give T cell receptor beta chains drawn from one sample of a study of blood T cell repertoires in COVID-19. Profiling relied on immunoSEQ multiplex PCR, and the TCRdb table lists in-frame clones only, not all of them. The top ten hold 1.2% of the sample, which has roughly 410,000 clones, more than 70% seen once. Source material: peripheral blood. The receptors originated from a middle-aged man with acute or convalescent COVID-19. The CDR3 runs from the conserved cysteine through the conserved F or W. The D gene is left open where the match is weak. The listing skips clone size in some rows; elsewhere it reads once, few, many or a size class.

clone_size d_call v_call cdr3_aa
few - TRBV7-3 CASSLFAGLNTGELFF
- - TRBV6-6 CAVRRGSRGGYTF
- TRBD2 TRBV10-1 CASSEVVGRSDSTDTQYF
- - TRBV6-2/TRBV6-3 CASSYRLGGRGYEQYF
- TRBD1 TRBV7-9 CASSLGTGGEQFF
- - TRBV21-1 CASSKGGTGCPCRPQHF
few TRBD1 TRBV28 CASSLNPGQGAYEQYF
- - TRBV30 CDRVKSYGYTF
- - TRBV11-2 CASSDRSTGELFF
- - TRBV28 CASSFGGGSKEQYF
- TRBD2 TRBV30 CAWSRGDGSYEQYF
once TRBD2 TRBV9 CASSGTAGVGTQYF
- - TRBV21-1 CASSPSCRLLAGAFSGNTIYF
- TRBD1 TRBV7-3 CASSGKTGVPYNEQFF
- - TRBV10-3 CASHLGRDTEAFF
- - TRBV27 CASRTGNSYEQYF
- - TRBV6-4 CASSDEVGDRETQYF
- TRBD1 TRBV9 CASSPSTGDTEAFF
- TRBD1 TRBV5-8 CASSSYRGMDSPLHF
- - TRBV30 CAWSVQEQKNTEAFF
- - TRBV7-2 CASSSAGFRTDTQYF
- - TRBV19 CASSLRGGSYEQYF
- - TRBV7-3 CASSPPGGSGGSPLHF
- TRBD1 TRBV5-1 CASTLAWIQGENYGYTF
few - TRBV5-1 CASSLDSLVNTEAFF
- TRBD1 TRBV5-6 CASSSVDRGYGYTF
once - TRBV5-4 CASSLAKTGSYEQYF
- - TRBV7-2 CASSSSWGVSNQPQHF
- TRBD1 TRBV5-1 CASSSYRGGTDTQYF
- - TRBV15 CATSRDRGGDKSSNQPQHF
- - TRBV4-1 CASSQLDRTGELFF
- - TRBV11-1 CASTRSLTGLDTQYF
- - TRBV19 CASSTRFLPPNTEAFF
once TRBD1 TRBV28 CASSFLQGAIFGELFF
once TRBD1 TRBV7-3 CASSSPDRVGEAFF
- - TRBV5-1 CASGNRDPGQRRLAFF
- TRBD1 TRBV11-2 CASSSTDRARYEQYF
once - TRBV11-2 CASSFTGSDGYTF
- TRBD2 TRBV7-2 CASSLELAGITDTQYF
few - TRBV7-9 CASSPVGRSTDTQYF
- - TRBV21-1 CASRNVAGGPHEQFF
- TRBD2 TRBV3-1/TRBV3-2 CASSQDLASGNRYF
- - TRBV6-5 CASSYGGAEQPQHF
- TRBD2 TRBV13 CASSHGGAVYNEQFF
- TRBD1 TRBV27 CASSLTGGKFGYTF
few TRBD1 TRBV28 CASRTYRGSNEKLFF
- TRBD1 TRBV7-8 CASSADRTAFYF
once TRBD2 TRBV7-2 CASSQGLAGDRYNEQFF
- - TRBV29-1 CSVVESLSVGELFF
- - TRBV5-4 CASSGSFQETQYF
- - TRBV9 CASSPDYYNEQFF
once TRBD1 TRBV29-1 CSVDPLGTGNYGYTF
once TRBD1 TRBV7-3 CASSSTNRGQGLNTEAFF